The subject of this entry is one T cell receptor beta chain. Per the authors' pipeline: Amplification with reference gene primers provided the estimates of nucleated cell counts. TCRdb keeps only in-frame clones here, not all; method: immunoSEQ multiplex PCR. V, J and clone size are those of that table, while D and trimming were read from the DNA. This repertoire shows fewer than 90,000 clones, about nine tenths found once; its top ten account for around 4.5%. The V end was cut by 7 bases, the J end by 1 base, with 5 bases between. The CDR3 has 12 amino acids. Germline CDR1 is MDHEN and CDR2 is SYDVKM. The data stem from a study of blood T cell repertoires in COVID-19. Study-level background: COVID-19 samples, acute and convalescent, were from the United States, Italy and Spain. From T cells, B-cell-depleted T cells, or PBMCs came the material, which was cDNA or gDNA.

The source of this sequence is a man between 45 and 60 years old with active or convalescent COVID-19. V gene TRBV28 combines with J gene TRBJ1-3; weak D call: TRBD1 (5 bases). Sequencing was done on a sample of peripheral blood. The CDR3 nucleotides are TGTGCCAGCACAGGGTCTGGAAACACCATATATTTT. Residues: CASTGSGNTIYF.